Sequencing of this T cell receptor beta chain was carried out in a study of PD-1 blockade in mismatch repair-deficient tumors. Study in general: Patients had over ten mismatch repair-deficient cancer types and were previously treated and progressing.

PCR or immunohistochemistry showed mismatch repair deficiency in every enrolled patient. A few pembrolizumab responders had their TCRs sequenced. Produced via immunoSEQ multiplex PCR; TCRdb's table is partial and in-frame only. The data hold more than 95,000 clones, with 85% to 90% observed a single time. Notes on this clone: No antigen is known for it.

Overall study findings and caveats: Tumor-resident clones, often undetectable pretreatment in blood, expanded then contracted after pembrolizumab.

V was clipped by 6 bases and J by 2 bases, with 15 bases between them. The CDR3 totals 15 residues. Looked up from germline, CDR1 is MDHEN and CDR2 is SYDVKM. V and J are TRBV28 and TRBJ2-3, with D possibly being TRBD2 (5 bases). Material: peripheral blood, obtained 44 weeks after starting pembrolizumab. The clonotype originates from an adult with mismatch repair-deficient cancer. The CDR3 region has the DNA TGTGCCAGCAGACCCGGGGAAGTGGTCACAGATACGCAGTATTTT. The encoded protein is CASRPGEVVTDTQYF. Filled out from reference TRBV28 and TRBJ2-3, the complete variable domain reads DVKVTQSSRYLVKRTGEKVFLECVQDMDHENMFWYRQDPGLGLRLIYFSYDVKMKEKGDIPEGYSVSREKKERFSLILESASTNQTSMYLCASRPGEVVTDTQYFGPGTRLTVL.